The 24 T cell receptor beta chains below come from one sample, sequenced in a study of blood T cells in healthy people across ages. Through a sample-barcoded 5' primer and a J-beta primer mix, a second PCR was run for roughly 6 to 12 cycles. Each CDR3 protein is one row after TCRdb ran MiXCR on the 5' RACE reads. The sample has about 1.5 million distinct CDR3 sequences; 35% to 45% are singletons. Source material: blood. These receptors were collected from a young woman in good health.

This clonotype was seen a handful of times. V is TRBV2 and J is TRBJ2-7; TRBD2 agrees at 8 bases. The CDR3 extends over 14 amino acids. CDR1 is SNHLY and CDR2 is FYNNEI in the germline V gene. J was trimmed by 2 bases and V by 3 bases; bases with no gene match: 3. CDR3 region: CASSDIAGTYEQYF. Here the CDR3 DNA reads TGTGCCAGCAGTGATATAGCGGGGACCTACGAGCAGTACTTC.

This clonotype appeared a few times. V and J are TRBV7-2 and TRBJ1-1; 9 nucleotides line up with TRBD1. The CDR3 has 15 residues. The V and J ends lost 1 base and 4 bases, in that order; junction bases with no gene match: 4. Germline assignment: CDR1 SGHTA and CDR2 FQGNSA. CDR3 region: CASSLEEDRGTEAFF. DNA for the CDR3: TGTGCCAGCAGCTTAGAGGAGGACAGGGGCACTGAAGCTTTCTTT.

The chain carries TRBV6-2 or TRBV6-3 and TRBJ2-1; D is unclear. Trimming cost V 10 bases and J 9 bases, with 13 bases left between them. CDR3 length: 11 amino acids. In germline, CDR1 is MNHEY, CDR2 SVGEGT. The DNA of the CDR3 is TGTGCCACCTCACATATCGGTGAGCAGTTCTTC. Encoded protein: CATSHIGEQFF.

The chain links TRBV2 to TRBJ1-1; 8 nucleotides agree with TRBD1. V was clipped by 9 bases and J by 3 bases; unmatched bases: 15. The CDR3 contains 16 residues. From germline, CDR1 is SNHLY and CDR2 FYNNEI. CDR3 sequence (DNA): TGTGCCAGAACACGGATCAGGGGGCCTAGGGACACTGAAGCTTTCTTT. This codes for CARTRIRGPRDTEAFF.

This chain links TRBV7-9 with TRBJ2-3, with 7 bases aligning to TRBD2. This CDR3 has 17 residues. V was clipped by 6 bases and J by 0 bases; unmatched bases: 12. Germline V gene sequence: CDR1 SEHNR, CDR2 FQNEAQ (reference sequence). The DNA for the CDR3 is TGTGCCAGCAGTACGAGATACCCGGGACTAAGCACAGATACGCAGTATTTT. It is translated as CASSTRYPGLSTDTQYF.

The chain couples TRBV12-3 or TRBV12-4 to TRBJ2-5, with D possibly matching TRBD1 (6 bases). Trimming stripped 5 bases from V and 11 bases from J, with 21 bases between. The CDR3 consists of 14 residues. The DNA of the CDR3 is TGTGCCAGCAGTCTCACCGGACAGCACAATGAGCAGTACTTC. Residues: CASSLTGQHNEQYF.

Details on this clonotype: The germline gene is not matched at one end of the junction; a read error may be the cause. The chain has TRBV6-2 or TRBV6-3 and TRBJ1-5, with TRBD1 as a possible D gene (6 bases). The CDR3 is 16 residues long. Germline loops: CDR1 MNHEY, CDR2 SVGEGT. This CDR3 is CASSYSTRGRNQPQHF. In nucleotides, the CDR3 is TGCGCCAGCAGTTACTCGACCAGGGGACGCAATCAGCCCCAGCATTTT.

This clonotype was recorded a few times. As DNA, the CDR3 is TGTGCCAGCAGCCAAATTACGGGACTAGTTCGGGATGAGCAGTTCTTC. This translates into CASSQITGLVRDEQFF. The V call is TRBV3-1, the J call TRBJ2-1; 8 bases match TRBD2. This CDR3 has 16 residues. Germline trimming cut 2 bases from V and 8 bases from J; bases unmatched to any gene: 11. Germline V gene lookup returns CDR1 LGHDT and CDR2 YNNKEL (reference sequence).

This chain links TRBV20-1 with TRBJ1-4, with 7 bases matching TRBD1. The length of the CDR3 is 12 residues. Germline values: CDR1 DFQATT, CDR2 SNEGSKA (reference sequence). J gave up 7 bases and V 5 bases, and 4 bases lay outside the gene matches. CDR3 sequence (DNA): TGCAGTGCTCACGACAGGGCTGAAAAACTGTTTTTT. Its protein product is CSAHDRAEKLFF.

The J gene is TRBJ1-4, the V gene TRBV2, with TRBD1 matching 11 bases. V lost 5 bases, J lost 7 bases, and 6 bases stayed unmatched. Germline CDR1 is SNHLY and CDR2 is FYNNEI. The CDR3 is 15 residues long. CDR3 residues: CASSPRGQGGEKLFF. The CDR3 region has the DNA TGTGCCAGCAGTCCCCGGGGACAGGGGGGTGAAAAACTGTTTTTT.

Only a few counts were recorded for this clonotype. CDR3 amino acids: CASKQNGRANEQFF. CDR3 nucleotides: TGTGCCAGCAAGCAAAACGGGAGGGCCAATGAGCAGTTCTTC. The V call is TRBV12-3 or TRBV12-4, the J call TRBJ2-1, with TRBD2 identical over 8 bases. J lost 6 bases, V lost 7 bases, and 8 bases had no gene match. The CDR3 extends over 14 amino acids.

This clonotype was counted a few times. J is TRBJ2-5 and V is TRBV3-1; the D gene is possibly TRBD2 (5 bases). TRBJ2-7 explains the end of the DNA better; the J call may be wrong. The length of the CDR3 is 16 residues. The germline gives CDR1 LGHDT, CDR2 YNNKEL (reference sequence). The CDR3 loop reads CASSQGPSGKYYEQYF. CDR3 sequence (DNA): TGTGCCAGCAGCCAAGGGCCGAGCGGAAAGTACTACGAGCAGTACTTC.

The CDR3 spells CASSQRDYNEQFF. CDR3 in DNA: TGTGCCAGCAGCCAACGGGACTACAATGAGCAGTTCTTC. The V call is TRBV5-4, the J call TRBJ2-1, with D maybe TRBD2 (5 bases). V was cut by 4 bases and J by 3 bases, with 8 bases left in between. The CDR3 sequence is 13 residues long. Germline CDR1 is SGHNT and CDR2 is YYREEE (reference sequence).

This clonotype was detected a few times. The chain joins TRBV29-1 to TRBJ2-1, with TRBD1 matching over 9 bases. CDR3 length: 13 residues. Per the germline V gene, CDR1 is SQVTM and CDR2 is ANQGSEA. J lost 7 bases, V lost 6 bases, and 7 bases had no gene match. The CDR3 protein is CSVPPGQGNEQFF. CDR3 bases: TGCAGCGTGCCGCCGGGACAGGGTAATGAGCAGTTCTTC.

The chain couples TRBV13 to TRBJ2-3; 7 bases are shared with TRBD2. CDR1 is PRHDT and CDR2 is FYEKMQ in the germline V gene (reference sequence). With V trimmed by 8 bases and J by 3 bases, 8 bases remained unmatched. The CDR3 extends over 14 amino acids. CDR3: CASRRESRTDTQYF. CDR3 bases: TGTGCCAGCCGGCGGGAGTCAAGGACAGATACGCAGTATTTT.

This clonotype was seen a handful of times. This rearrangement joins TRBV28 to TRBJ2-7; the D gene is possibly TRBD2 (6 bases). The germline CDR1 and CDR2 sequences are MDHEN and SYDVKM. The CDR3 is 16 residues long. V was shortened by 5 bases and J by 3 bases, with 20 bases between the two germline ends. The CDR3 sequence: CASSIEYSGGSYEQYF. CDR3 nucleotide sequence: TGTGCCAGCAGTATTGAATATAGCGGAGGAAGCTACGAGCAGTACTTC.

The J gene is TRBJ2-2, the V gene TRBV12-3 or TRBV12-4; 7 nucleotides align to TRBD1. The CDR3 is made up of 16 amino acids. V dropped 6 bases and J dropped 5; count of bases not matched to a gene: 12. CDR3 region: CASRPVKGAYTGELFF. The DNA for the CDR3 is TGTGCCAGCAGGCCGGTGAAGGGGGCATATACCGGGGAGCTGTTTTTT.

The V and J genes are TRBV6-5 and TRBJ2-5; a weak D match, TRBD1 (5 bases). Matching the DNA end better, TRBJ2-7 makes the J call doubtful. CDR1 is MNHEY, CDR2 SVGAGI, per germline. The CDR3 has 14 amino acids. CDR3 loop: CASSSGRGDYEQYF. CDR3 nucleotides: TGTGCCAGCAGTTCGGGTAGGGGCGATTACGAGCAGTACTTC.

The V and J genes are TRBV2 and TRBJ2-1; 12 positions match TRBD2. The length of the CDR3 is 14 residues. Trimming removed 11 bases from V and 8 bases from J; junction bases left unmatched: 10. Germline V gene data show CDR1 as SNHLY and CDR2 as FYNNEI. The CDR3, as DNA: TGTGCCGGCAAGACTAGCGGGAGAGGGTATGAGCAGTTCTTC. It specifies CAGKTSGRGYEQFF.

The gene calls are TRBV4-3 and TRBJ1-2; D gene ambiguous. The germline CDR1 and CDR2 sequences are LGHNA and YSLEER. V lost 0 bases and J lost 7, with 9 bases in between. CDR3 length: 13 amino acids. CDR3 coding DNA: TGCGCCAGCAGCCAAGATCCGGGTTCTGGCTACACCTTC. This sequence encodes CASSQDPGSGYTF.

V is TRBV27 and J is TRBJ1-1; 8 nucleotides match TRBD1. Germline CDR1 and CDR2: MNHEY and SMNVEV (reference sequence). The CDR3 extends over 17 amino acids. V lost 0 bases to trimming and J lost 4 bases; unmatched junction nucleotides: 10. The CDR3 coding sequence is TGTGCCAGCAGTTTATCTTATGACCGACAGGGGATCACTGAAGCTTTCTTT. Protein sequence: CASSLSYDRQGITEAFF.

This clonotype was detected a few times. The rearrangement uses TRBV5-1 and TRBJ2-1, with D perhaps matching TRBD1 (6 bases). V lost 5 bases and J lost 5, with 11 bases in between. CDR3 length: 13 amino acids. Germline V gene data show CDR1 as SGHRS and CDR2 as YFSETQ. The CDR3 is CASSYDRNNEQFF. In nucleotides, the CDR3 is TGCGCCAGCAGTTATGACAGGAACAATGAGCAGTTCTTC.

The chain links TRBV9 to TRBJ2-5; D is unclear. Germline loops: CDR1 SGDLS, CDR2 YYNGEE. This CDR3 is built from 14 residues. Between the trimmed V and J ends, which lost 0 bases and 5 bases, there was a span of 11 bases. CDR3 sequence (DNA): TGTGCCAGCAGCGTAGCAGCTTTCCAGGAGACCCAGTACTTC. Translated, it gives CASSVAAFQETQYF.

The count of this clonotype is one. The V call is TRBV7-9, the J call TRBJ2-3, with D possibly being TRBD2 (5 bases). V lost 4 bases to trimming and J lost 6 bases, with 17 bases between them. The CDR3 is 15 amino acids. Per the germline V gene, CDR1 is SEHNR and CDR2 is FQNEAQ (reference sequence). In nucleotides, the CDR3 is TGTGCCAGCAGCTACCCCGAGAGGGCGCGGGATACGCAGTATTTT. This gives the protein CASSYPERARDTQYF.